Below, 30 T cell receptor beta chains from the same sample are listed, as sequenced in a study of regulatory T cells. Study findings and constraints: In CD3G-deficient patients, conventional CD4+ T cells were enriched for hydrophobic CDR3 residues at positions 6 and 7.

Their recognized antigens are unknown. Primers: 52 TRBV forward and 13 TRBJ reverse. Assay used: immunoSEQ multiplex PCR; TCRdb lists only in-frame clones, some missing. The sample includes approximately 31,000 clones, about 94% of them seen just once. Specimen: conventional CD4+ T cells sorted from blood. The receptors shown here come from a child aged 2 to 15 with CD3G deficiency.

J is TRBJ1-2 and V is TRBV28, with 7 bases fitting TRBD1. Trimming removed 4 bases from V and 3 bases from J; junction bases left unmatched: 2. CDR1 is MDHEN, CDR2 SYDVKM, per germline. This CDR3 has 13 residues. The CDR3 DNA reads TGTGCCAGCAGTTCAGGGGGGGACTATGGCTACACCTTC. Translating gives CASSSGGDYGYTF.

This clone occurred a few times. V gene TRBV28 combines with J gene TRBJ1-4; 7 bases match TRBD1. Trimming at V came to 6 bases and at J to 5 bases, leaving 0 bases not matched to a gene. The CDR3 covers 12 residues. The germline V gene encodes CDR1 MDHEN and CDR2 SYDVKM. This CDR3 reads CASRTGNEKLFF. In DNA form, the CDR3 reads TGTGCCAGCAGGACAGGGAATGAAAAACTGTTTTTT.

The chain employs TRBV5-1 and TRBJ2-2, with 12 bases fitting TRBD2. Germline values: CDR1 SGHRS, CDR2 YFSETQ. The ends lost 3 bases at V and 4 bases at J; junction bases unmatched: 1. This CDR3 spans 15 amino acids. The CDR3 DNA is TGCGCCAGCAGCTCGGGACTAGCGGGCACCGGGGAGCTGTTTTTT. Protein product: CASSSGLAGTGELFF.

The rearrangement uses TRBV14 and TRBJ2-4; D may be TRBD2 (5 bases). The CDR3 loop spans 13 amino acids. CDR1 SGHDN and CDR2 FVKESK come from the germline V gene. The V end lost 0 bases, the J end lost 8 bases, and 8 bases lay between the germline ends. CDR3 coding DNA: TGTGCCAGCAGCCAAGATTACGGGGACATTCAGTACTTC. It translates to CASSQDYGDIQYF.

This rearrangement joins TRBV6-1 to TRBJ2-7; 9 bases align to TRBD1. Germline V gene lookup returns CDR1 MNHNS and CDR2 SASEGT. The ends lost 5 bases at V and 2 bases at J; junction bases unmatched: 4. The CDR3 runs 14 residues. CDR3 bases: TGTGCCAGCAGTTTCGGGACAGGGACCTACGAGCAGTACTTC. It encodes CASSFGTGTYEQYF.

This chain joins TRBV7-6 and TRBJ2-3; weak D call: TRBD1 (6 bases). The germline gives CDR1 SGHVS, CDR2 FNYEAQ. V was trimmed by 6 bases and J by 2 bases, leaving 12 bases between them. The CDR3 has 14 residues. The CDR3 loop is CASSLGASTDTQYF. The CDR3 DNA reads TGTGCCAGCAGTCTGGGGGCATCCACAGATACGCAGTATTTT.

J is TRBJ2-1 and V is TRBV5-1, with D unclear. Germline CDR1 SGHRS, CDR2 YFSETQ. The ends were cut back, 0 bases at V and 15 bases at J, with 16 bases in the middle. The length of the CDR3 is 13 residues. In nucleotides, the CDR3 is TGCGCCAGCAGCTTGGACGGTACCGCCGGTAGGTTCTTC. Translation gives CASSLDGTAGRFF.

The chain uses TRBV5-1 and TRBJ2-6; D remains unclear. The CDR3 loop spans 14 amino acids. V lost 0 bases to trimming and J lost 1 base, with 2 bases between them. Germline-derived CDR1 and CDR2 are SGHRS and YFSETQ. CDR3 bases: TGCGCCAGCAGCTTGGAGTCTGGGGCCAACGTCCTGACTTTC. Protein product: CASSLESGANVLTF.

The V gene is TRBV10-3, the J gene TRBJ2-1; D is unclear. The germline V and J ends were trimmed by 8 bases and 4 bases, with 9 bases remaining between them. The CDR3 sequence is 12 residues long. CDR1 and CDR2 from the germline V gene are ENHRY and SYGVKD. CDR3 DNA sequence: TGTGCCATCGGCCATTCATACAATGAGCAGTTCTTC. Translating gives CAIGHSYNEQFF.

The chain employs TRBV7-9 and TRBJ2-7; no reliable D call. V gave up 5 bases and J gave up 6 bases, with 11 bases separating them. The CDR3 contains 12 residues. CDR1 and CDR2 (germline): SEHNR, FQNEAQ (reference sequence). The CDR3: CASSSSGLEQYF. Here the CDR3 DNA reads TGTGCCAGCAGCAGTAGTGGGCTCGAGCAGTACTTC.

This chain uses TRBV28 with TRBJ2-1; 8 bases align to TRBD2. Germline V gene sequence: CDR1 MDHEN, CDR2 SYDVKM. The CDR3 is 15 residues long. V trimming: 6 bases; J trimming: 5 bases; junction bases outside the gene matches: 9. This CDR3 is CASSPTGTSDNEQFF. CDR3 in DNA: TGTGCCAGCAGCCCGACCGGGACTAGTGACAATGAGCAGTTCTTC.

Here the CDR3 reads CASSSNTAPGTSGHYTQYF. The CDR3 DNA reads TGTGCCAGCAGCTCAAACACAGCCCCCGGGACTAGCGGCCACTATACGCAGTATTTT. The chain has TRBV7-9 and TRBJ2-3; 11 positions agree with TRBD2. Germline trimming cut 4 bases from V and 7 bases from J; bases unmatched to any gene: 19. CDR1 and CDR2 (germline): SEHNR, FQNEAQ (reference sequence). This CDR3 spans 19 amino acids.

This clone occurred a few times. The chain carries TRBV6-5 and TRBJ1-4, with D hard to call. This CDR3 is 11 amino acids long. V dropped 9 bases and J dropped 8 bases, with 10 bases sitting between them. Germline loops: CDR1 MNHEY, CDR2 SVGAGI. In DNA form, the CDR3 reads TGTGCCAGGGGAACGAGAGAAAAACTGTTTTTT. Its translation: CARGTREKLFF.

V usage is TRBV5-1 and J usage is TRBJ2-3, with TRBD2 matching over 7 bases. The J segment lost 0 bases and the V segment lost 3 bases, leaving 7 bases of the junction unmatched. CDR3 length: 16 amino acids. CDR1 SGHRS and CDR2 YFSETQ come from the germline V gene. The DNA of the CDR3 is TGCGCCAGCAGCTACGAGCCTAGCGGTAGCACAGATACGCAGTATTTT. Amino acids: CASSYEPSGSTDTQYF.

This chain uses TRBV28 with TRBJ2-1, with 7 bases aligning to TRBD2. The CDR3 runs 17 residues. V trimming: 6 bases; J trimming: 7 bases; junction bases outside the gene matches: 18. Per germline, CDR1 MDHEN and CDR2 SYDVKM. CDR3 sequence reads: CASSPRPSRAGSNEQFF. In nucleotides, the CDR3 is TGTGCCAGCAGCCCTCGTCCGAGCCGAGCGGGATCTAATGAGCAGTTCTTC.

V usage is TRBV7-9 and J usage is TRBJ1-2, with D tentatively TRBD1 (5 bases). Trimming removed 4 bases at V and 3 bases at J, with 24 bases between. The CDR3 is 18 residues long. The germline V gene encodes CDR1 SEHNR and CDR2 FQNEAQ (reference sequence). The DNA for the CDR3 is TGTGCCAGCAGCTCGCGCGGAGAACCCCGGGACGGACACTATGGCTACACCTTC. Encoded protein: CASSSRGEPRDGHYGYTF.

V and J are TRBV6-1 and TRBJ2-3, with D unclear. V was shortened by 3 bases and J by 4 bases, with 14 bases between the two germline ends. In germline, CDR1 is MNHNS, CDR2 SASEGT. This CDR3 contains 15 residues. The CDR3 coding sequence is TGTGCCAGCAGTGACGGTCGGTGGAGAGCAGATACGCAGTATTTT. Translating gives CASSDGRWRADTQYF.

J is TRBJ2-3 and V is TRBV4-1, with no clear D. From germline, CDR1 is MGHRA and CDR2 YSYEKL. The CDR3 loop spans 15 amino acids. V dropped 0 bases and J dropped 0 bases, with 7 bases sitting between them. DNA of the CDR3: TGCGCCAGCAGCCAAGAAAGACTCAGCACAGATACGCAGTATTTT. It encodes CASSQERLSTDTQYF.

The V and J genes are TRBV28 and TRBJ2-1; 8 positions match TRBD1. The V gene's germline CDR1 is MDHEN and CDR2 SYDVKM. With 6 bases clipped from V and 9 bases from J, the junction kept 10 bases outside the gene matches. CDR3 length: 14 amino acids. The DNA of the CDR3 is TGTGCCAGCAGCCCAGGACAGGGTGGGGGTGAGCAGTTCTTC. Its protein is CASSPGQGGGEQFF.

J is TRBJ2-7 and V is TRBV28; 10 bases are a match to TRBD2. V gave up 4 bases and J gave up 3 bases; unmatched junction bases: 6. The CDR3 is made up of 15 amino acids. Germline CDR1 and CDR2: MDHEN and SYDVKM. The CDR3 spells CASSSRGTSVYEQYF. The CDR3 DNA reads TGTGCCAGCAGTTCACGCGGGACTAGCGTCTACGAGCAGTACTTC.

The V gene is TRBV28, the J gene TRBJ2-2; possible D gene TRBD1, 6 bases. The V end was cut by 5 bases, the J end by 7 bases, with 14 bases between. This CDR3 has 14 amino acids. Per germline, CDR1 MDHEN and CDR2 SYDVKM. This CDR3 is CASSLTGTNGELFF. CDR3 nucleotide sequence: TGTGCCAGCAGTCTGACAGGTACCAACGGGGAGCTGTTTTTT.

V usage is TRBV27 and J usage is TRBJ2-5; 7 bases line up with TRBD2. The tail of the sequence fits TRBJ2-7 better, so the J call may be wrong. Germline CDR1 and CDR2: MNHEY and SMNVEV (reference sequence). This CDR3 comprises 13 residues. CDR3 bases: TGTGCCAGCAGTTTTGGGGGGGGCTACGAGCAGTACTTC. Protein product: CASSFGGGYEQYF.

The V gene is TRBV20-1, the J gene TRBJ2-1; D is undetermined. The CDR3 is made up of 11 amino acids. Germline lookup yields CDR1 DFQATT and CDR2 SNEGSKA (reference sequence). The V end lost 6 bases, the J end lost 9 bases, and 12 bases lay between the germline ends. The CDR3 reads CSAYAGREQFF. CDR3 bases: TGCAGTGCCTACGCCGGGCGTGAGCAGTTCTTC.

V gene TRBV5-1 combines with J gene TRBJ2-7; TRBD2 is a possible D gene (6 bases). In germline, CDR1 is SGHRS, CDR2 YFSETQ. Trimming shortened V by 0 bases and J by 3 bases, and 13 bases separated the two germline ends. CDR3 length: 15 residues. CDR3 protein: CASSLASGEVYEQYF. CDR3 DNA sequence: TGCGCCAGCAGCTTGGCCTCGGGAGAGGTCTACGAGCAGTACTTC.

The V gene is TRBV6-1, the J gene TRBJ2-7; D is perhaps TRBD2 (6 bases). Trimming removed 8 bases from V and 3 bases from J, with 17 bases in between. The CDR3 contains 14 residues. CDR1 and CDR2 (germline): MNHNS, SASEGT. CDR3 loop: CASQEGTRLYEQYF. CDR3 bases: TGTGCCAGCCAGGAAGGGACTCGCCTCTACGAGCAGTACTTC.

The J gene is TRBJ2-7, the V gene TRBV28, with 8 bases fitting TRBD2. Germline assignment: CDR1 MDHEN and CDR2 SYDVKM. J was trimmed by 4 bases and V by 6 bases; bases with no gene match: 11. This CDR3 is 15 amino acids long. The CDR3 reads CASSPPGGRRYEQYF. The CDR3 DNA is TGTGCCAGCAGCCCCCCGGGAGGGAGGAGGTACGAGCAGTACTTC.

This chain links TRBV5-1 with TRBJ2-5; D may be TRBD2 (7 bases). V lost 4 bases to trimming and J lost 5 bases, with 21 bases between them. Germline CDR1 reads SGHRS; CDR2 reads YFSETQ. This CDR3 is built from 16 residues. The CDR3 sequence is CASSPGTAAGAETQYF. The CDR3 DNA follows: TGCGCCAGCAGCCCAGGGACCGCGGCGGGGGCGGAGACCCAGTACTTC.

This clone was seen just once. The chain uses TRBV7-9 and TRBJ2-7; 10 bases agree with TRBD1. Per germline, CDR1 SEHNR and CDR2 FQNEAQ (reference sequence). With V trimmed by 2 bases and J by 4 bases, 5 bases remained unmatched. The length of the CDR3 is 15 residues. CDR3: CASSLSGTGAYEQYF. CDR3 sequence (DNA): TGTGCCAGCAGCTTATCCGGGACAGGGGCTTACGAGCAGTACTTC.

This clone was recorded only once. The chain uses TRBV11-3 and TRBJ2-3; D gene ambiguous. The CDR3 spans 14 residues. Germline values: CDR1 SGHNT, CDR2 YENEEA. V was cut by 5 bases and J by 3 bases, with 12 bases left in between. The CDR3, as DNA: TGTGCCAGCAGCACGGGCCTCGGGACAGATACGCAGTATTTT. Amino acids: CASSTGLGTDTQYF.

The J gene is TRBJ2-7, the V gene TRBV28; no firm D call. CDR3 size: 12 residues. Trimming removed 1 base at V and 3 bases at J, with 4 bases between. Germline V CDR1 and CDR2: MDHEN, SYDVKM. The CDR3 protein is CASSLFGYEQYF. The CDR3 DNA reads TGTGCCAGCAGTTTATTCGGCTACGAGCAGTACTTC. The full variable domain, its missing parts supplied by reference TRBV28 and TRBJ2-7, is DVKVTQSSRYLVKRTGEKVFLECVQDMDHENMFWYRQDPGLGLRLIYFSYDVKMKEKGDIPEGYSVSREKKERFSLILESASTNQTSMYLCASSLFGYEQYFGPGTRLTVT.